The present T cell receptor beta chain was sequenced within a study of cytomegalovirus exposure and HLA in healthy donors. PCR employed 60 Vbeta and 13 Jbeta primers. Sequenced by immunoSEQ multiplex PCR; TCRdb stores in-frame clones only, minus some. Counted here are 270,000 or so clones, 86% occurring once; the ten biggest clones make up 3% to 4%. The ends lost 5 bases at V and 1 base at J; junction bases unmatched: 6. Per the germline V gene, CDR1 is LNHDA and CDR2 is SQIVND (reference sequence). The CDR3 has 15 residues. Donors were nominally healthy when sampled, though unrecorded immune exposures were likely.

The V and J genes are TRBV19 and TRBJ1-2; 8 nucleotides match TRBD1. The TCR comes from a man aged 40-50 years in good health and CMV-seropositive. Sequencing was done on a sample of PBMCs. The DNA of the CDR3 is TGTGCCAGTAGTCCGGGACAGGCACTTAACTATGGCTACACCTTC. Amino acids: CASSPGQALNYGYTF.